This TCR beta chain stems from a study of blood T cells in healthy people across ages. The overall study: The capture of about one barcoded beta molecule per two T cells was achieved by template switching.

Overall study results and limits: Higher diversity and more naive CD4+ cells were features of long-lived donors, compared to aged donors. Correlation between TCR beta diversity and naive T cell percentage was strong.

Combining a sample-barcoded 5' primer with a J-beta primer mix, a second PCR ran for roughly 7 to 11 cycles. TCRdb reprocessed the 5' RACE reads with MiXCR, giving one entry per CDR3 protein. In the table there are fewer than 900,000 distinct CDR3 sequences, around half of which are singletons. A note on this clonotype: Its matching antigen is unknown.

Germline CDR1 GTSNPN, CDR2 SVGIG (reference sequence). The CDR3 spans 14 residues. Trimming removed 5 bases from V and 0 bases from J, with 13 bases in between. Ranging in age from roughly 6 to 100, the donors were healthy Caucasian individuals from Russia. The sequence was obtained from a woman aged 55-69 years in good health. The sequenced material came from blood. This chain joins TRBV30 and TRBJ1-1, with D tentatively TRBD1 (6 bases). CDR3 protein: CAWDPGHLNTEAFF. In DNA form, the CDR3 reads TGTGCCTGGGACCCGGGACACCTGAACACTGAAGCTTTCTTT. The complete variable domain, with remaining parts taken from reference TRBV30 and TRBJ1-1, reads SQTIHQWPATLVQPVGSPLSLECTVEGTSNPNLYWYRQAAGRGLQLLFYSVGIGQISSEVPQNLSASRPQDRQFILSSKKLLLSDSGFYLCAWDPGHLNTEAFFGQGTRLTVV.